This T cell receptor beta chain was sequenced for a study of T cell changes during pregnancy in multiple sclerosis (dated by TCRdb to about 2019). Study-wide context: The study examined how the T cell repertoire changed over the course of pregnancy in women with multiple sclerosis.

Comment on this clone: Its antigen specificity is not known. Per-base quality was not reported, and no clone a single base away is much larger than it.

There are 16 amino acids in the CDR3, from cysteine to phenylalanine inclusive. Just the 48-base CDR3 DNA is kept, in frame starting at base 1. The germline V gene sets CDR1 to SGHRS and CDR2 to YFSETQ. V loses 6 bases, J loses 2 bases, and the germline ends lie 18 bases apart. To prepare the library, the immunoSEQ multiplex PCR assay was applied. This is the immuneACCESS table as TCRdb keeps it, with only in-frame sequences that have V and J called. A part of the clones is gone; compared with another copy, unresolved V genes explain less than half, and the rest is unexplained. In this sample the table shows some 37,000 clones, around 94% of which occur a single time. Around 0.8% of the sample is taken by the ten largest.

This TCR came from a female donor with multiple sclerosis, enrolled in a pregnancy study. The V and J genes are TRBV5-1 and TRBJ2-1, with a weak D call of TRBD2 (6 bases match). Sequenced here: CD4+ T cells from peripheral blood mononuclear cells, sampled before pregnancy. Here is the DNA: TGCGCCAGCACCTCCGGTGGCGGGATCGCCTACAATGAGCAGTTCTTC. Its protein is CASTSGGGIAYNEQFF.